These T cell receptor beta chains were read from a single sample in a study of blood T cell repertoires in COVID-19. Generated by immunoSEQ multiplex PCR, the TCRdb table keeps only in-frame clones and is missing some. The sample records roughly 46,000 clones, over 75% being singletons. The specimen was peripheral blood. The receptors derive from a human donor in a cohort sampled during active COVID-19. The donor label of this sample is uncertain. The CDR3 runs from the conserved cysteine through the conserved F or W. The D gene is left open where the match is weak. Clone size is not always given. Where it is, it says once, few, many or a class for expanded clones.

cdr3_aa cdr3_nt d_call v_call clone_size j_call cdr3_length
CASSPGTGPYNEQFF TGTGCCAGCAGCCCCGGGACAGGGCCATACAATGAGCAGTTCTTC TRBD1 TRBV6-6 . TRBJ2-1 15
CASSFRGSTDTQYF TGTGCCAGCAGCTTTAGGGGTAGCACAGATACGCAGTATTTT . TRBV7-9 . TRBJ2-3 14
CASSVDTGGNSPLHF TGTGCCAGCAGCGTCGATACAGGGGGGAATTCACCCCTCCACTTT TRBD1 TRBV5-6 . TRBJ1-6 15
CASSPRGRIAKNIQYF TGTGCCAGCAGCCCTAGGGGCAGGATAGCCAAAAACATTCAGTACTTC . TRBV14 . TRBJ2-4 16
CASSSGAMDGYTF TGTGCCAGCAGCTCTGGGGCCATGGACGGCTACACCTTC . TRBV7-8 . TRBJ1-2 13
CATRVGPTGELFF TGTGCCACCCGGGTGGGGCCCACCGGGGAGCTGTTTTTT . TRBV24-1 . TRBJ2-2 13
CASKATGTQYF TGTGCCAGCAAGGCGACTGGGACCCAGTACTTC . TRBV12-3/TRBV12-4 few TRBJ2-5 11
CASSTPTSGDLNNEQFF TGTGCCAGTAGTACTCCGACTAGCGGGGACCTCAACAATGAGCAGTTCTTC TRBD2 TRBV19 . TRBJ2-1 17
CASSLWAGGTDTQYF TGCGCCAGCAGCCTCTGGGCGGGGGGCACAGATACGCAGTATTTT TRBD2 TRBV5-1 . TRBJ2-3 15
CASSNGLADSYEQYF TGTGCCAGCAGCAACGGACTAGCGGATTCTTACGAGCAGTACTTC . TRBV12-1 . TRBJ2-7 15
CASSLGHGDYGYTF TGTGCCAGCAGCTTAGGTCACGGGGACTATGGCTACACCTTC . TRBV7-2 . TRBJ1-2 14
CASSPTRDSAAGELFF TGTGCCAGCAGCCCAACCCGGGACAGTGCAGCCGGGGAGCTGTTTTTT TRBD1 TRBV7-3 . TRBJ2-2 16
CASSPGQGGQTQYF TGTGCCAGCAGCCCCGGACAGGGAGGCCAGACCCAGTACTTC TRBD1 TRBV7-2 . TRBJ2-5 14
CASTAGGTEAFF TGTGCCAGCACCGCAGGGGGCACTGAAGCTTTCTTT TRBD1 TRBV6-5 . TRBJ1-1 12
CASTPKVGGGADTQYF TGTGCCAGCACCCCAAAGGTCGGCGGGGGCGCAGATACGCAGTATTTT . TRBV7-2 few TRBJ2-3 16
CASSVDGGFNGELFF TGTGCCAGCAGCGTAGATGGGGGGTTCAACGGGGAGCTGTTTTTT . TRBV9 . TRBJ2-2 15
CASSPQGKSYEQYF TGTGCCAGCTCACCACAGGGGAAATCCTACGAGCAGTACTTC . TRBV18 . TRBJ2-7 14
CASSVEGTTPDTQYF TGTGCCAGCAGCGTAGAAGGGACTACCCCCGATACGCAGTATTTT TRBD2 TRBV9 . TRBJ2-3 15
CASSEGVNSPLHF TGTGCCAGCTCCGAGGGGGTGAATTCACCCCTCCACTTT . TRBV18 . TRBJ1-6 13
CASSPRDSYGYTF TGTGCCAGCAGCCCGAGGGACAGCTATGGCTACACCTTC TRBD1 TRBV7-2 . TRBJ1-2 13
CASSLHSDNSGNTIYF TGCGCCAGCAGCTTGCATAGCGACAACTCTGGAAACACCATATATTTT . TRBV5-1 . TRBJ1-3 16
CASSFGLWGNSPLHF TGTGCCAGCAGTTTCGGACTATGGGGGAATTCACCCCTCCACTTT . TRBV28 few TRBJ1-6 15
CASSFLRGDSYEQYF TGTGCCAGCAGCTTCTTGCGGGGGGACTCCTACGAGCAGTACTTC TRBD2 TRBV7-9 . TRBJ2-7 15
CASSFPERGAKPYF TGTGCCAGCAGCTTCCCCGAGCGGGGGGCCAAGCCTTACTTC TRBD2 TRBV3-1/TRBV3-2 . TRBJ2-5 14
CASSQGTTGNTIYF TGTGCCAGCAGTCAGGGGACCACTGGAAACACCATATATTTT . TRBV9 many TRBJ1-3 14
CASSYSGLSLPLHF TGTGCCAGCAGTTACTCGGGGCTCTCTTTACCCCTCCACTTT . TRBV6-5 . TRBJ1-6 14
CASSIEPGQGVGTQYF TGTGCCAGTAGTATAGAGCCGGGACAGGGGGTGGGGACCCAGTACTTC TRBD1 TRBV19 . TRBJ2-5 16
CASRPLDRAGFYGYTF TGTGCCAGCAGACCCCTGGACAGGGCAGGGTTCTATGGCTACACCTTC TRBD1 TRBV27 . TRBJ1-2 16
CASSELGQSSYNEQFF TGTGCCAGCAGTGAGTTAGGACAGAGCTCCTACAATGAGCAGTTCTTC . TRBV6-1 . TRBJ2-1 16
CASSPGQVPNTEAFF TGTGCCAGCAGCCCGGGACAGGTCCCGAACACTGAAGCTTTCTTT TRBD1 TRBV11-2 few TRBJ1-1 15
CASSPRLVNYEQYF TGTGCCAGCAGCCCTAGACTAGTGAACTACGAGCAGTACTTC . TRBV3-1/TRBV3-2 . TRBJ2-7 14
CASSLRQGAGYNSPLHF TGTGCCAGCAGTTTACGACAGGGCGCGGGCTATAATTCACCCCTCCACTTT TRBD1 TRBV27 . TRBJ1-6 17
CASSPIGGGYTF TGCGCCAGCAGCCCAATAGGGGGTGGCTACACCTTC . TRBV4-1 medium-sized TRBJ1-2 12
CASSLSGTGGETQYF TGTGCCAGCAGCTTAAGTGGTACCGGGGGGGAGACCCAGTACTTC TRBD2 TRBV7-9 . TRBJ2-5 15
CASSARTGRADTQYF TGTGCCAGCAGTGCCCGTACGGGGAGGGCCGATACGCAGTATTTT TRBD2 TRBV2 . TRBJ2-3 15
CSASAKGGGPYEQYF TGCAGTGCTAGTGCCAAGGGGGGGGGCCCCTACGAGCAGTACTTC . TRBV20-1 . TRBJ2-7 15
CASSLGQGTNTGELFF TGCGCCAGCAGCTTGGGACAGGGGACGAACACCGGGGAGCTGTTTTTT TRBD1 TRBV5-1 . TRBJ2-2 16
CASSYKGTGGRTEAFF TGTGCCAGCAGTTACAAAGGGACAGGGGGCCGGACTGAAGCTTTCTTT TRBD1 TRBV6-2/TRBV6-3 . TRBJ1-1 16
CASSRPGQGAAGANVLTF TGTGCCAGCAGCCGACCGGGACAGGGGGCGGCTGGGGCCAACGTCCTGACTTTC TRBD1 TRBV11-2 once TRBJ2-6 18
CAISTSGAYNEQFF TGTGCCATCAGCACTAGCGGGGCCTACAATGAGCAGTTCTTC TRBD2 TRBV10-3 . TRBJ2-1 14
CASSLGGEQGGYTF TGCGCCAGCAGCTTGGGAGGGGAACAGGGAGGCTACACCTTC . TRBV5-1 once TRBJ1-2 14
CASSYSPSGGYNEQFF TGTGCCAGCAGTTACTCGCCTAGCGGGGGCTACAATGAGCAGTTCTTC TRBD2 TRBV6-5 . TRBJ2-1 16
CASSPPVSSGANVLTF TGTGCCAGCTCACCACCGGTTAGCTCTGGGGCCAACGTCCTGACTTTC . TRBV18 . TRBJ2-6 16
CASSLGGPGANVLTF TGTGCCAGCAGCTTGGGAGGGCCTGGGGCCAACGTCCTGACTTTC . TRBV5-5 . TRBJ2-6 15
CASSLTNRGHGETQYF TGTGCCAGCAGCTTGACTAACAGGGGGCATGGAGAGACCCAGTACTTC TRBD1 TRBV7-8 . TRBJ2-5 16